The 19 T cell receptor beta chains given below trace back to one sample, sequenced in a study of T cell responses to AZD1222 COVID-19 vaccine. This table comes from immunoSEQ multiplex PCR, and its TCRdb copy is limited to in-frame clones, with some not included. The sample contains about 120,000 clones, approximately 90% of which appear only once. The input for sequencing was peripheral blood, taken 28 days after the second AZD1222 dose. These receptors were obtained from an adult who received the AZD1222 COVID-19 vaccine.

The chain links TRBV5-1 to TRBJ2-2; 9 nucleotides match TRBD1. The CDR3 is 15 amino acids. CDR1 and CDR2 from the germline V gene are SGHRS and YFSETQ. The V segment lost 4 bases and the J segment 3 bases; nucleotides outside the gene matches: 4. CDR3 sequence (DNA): TGCGCCAGCAGCCTTGACAGGGGGGACACCGGGGAGCTGTTTTTT. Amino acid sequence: CASSLDRGDTGELFF.

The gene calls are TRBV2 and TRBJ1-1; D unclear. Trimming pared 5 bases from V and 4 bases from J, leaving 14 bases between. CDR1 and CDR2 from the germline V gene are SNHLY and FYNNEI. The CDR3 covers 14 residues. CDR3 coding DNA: TGTGCCAGCAGTCTTGGGATTCTGGGCACTGAAGCTTTCTTT. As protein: CASSLGILGTEAFF.

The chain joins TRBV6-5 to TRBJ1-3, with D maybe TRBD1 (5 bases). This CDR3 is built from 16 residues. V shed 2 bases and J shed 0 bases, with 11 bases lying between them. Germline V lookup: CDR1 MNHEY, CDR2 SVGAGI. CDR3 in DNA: TGTGCCAGCAGTTACGTCGGGACCGGCTCTGGAAACACCATATATTTT. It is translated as CASSYVGTGSGNTIYF.

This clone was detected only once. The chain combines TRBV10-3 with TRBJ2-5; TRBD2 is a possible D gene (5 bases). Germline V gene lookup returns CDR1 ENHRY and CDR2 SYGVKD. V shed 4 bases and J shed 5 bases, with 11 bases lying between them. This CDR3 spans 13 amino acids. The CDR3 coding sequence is TGTGCCATCAGTGCGTCTAGCTGGGAGACCCAGTACTTC. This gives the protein CAISASSWETQYF.

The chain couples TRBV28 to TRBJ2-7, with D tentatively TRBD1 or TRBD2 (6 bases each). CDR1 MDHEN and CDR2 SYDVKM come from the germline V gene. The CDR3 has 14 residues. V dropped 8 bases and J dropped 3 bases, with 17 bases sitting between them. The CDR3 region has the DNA TGTGCCAGCCGGGGGCAGGCTCTGGGCTACGAGCAGTACTTC. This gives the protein CASRGQALGYEQYF.

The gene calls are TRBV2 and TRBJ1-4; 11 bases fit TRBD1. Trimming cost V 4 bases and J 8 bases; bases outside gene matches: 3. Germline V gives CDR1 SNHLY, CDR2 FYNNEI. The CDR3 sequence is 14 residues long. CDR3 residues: CASSADRGREKLFF. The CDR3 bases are TGTGCCAGCAGTGCGGACAGGGGGCGGGAAAAACTGTTTTTT.

The CDR3 coding sequence is TGCGCCAGCAGATACCGGGGGGGTGACACCGGGGAGCTGTTTTTT. Its protein product is CASRYRGGDTGELFF. The chain links TRBV5-1 to TRBJ2-2; 8 bases match TRBD2. The V gene's germline CDR1 is SGHRS and CDR2 YFSETQ. The V and J ends lost 5 bases and 3 bases, in that order; junction bases with no gene match: 6. This CDR3 has 15 residues. Full variable domain (outside the CDR3, taken from reference TRBV5-1 and TRBJ2-2): KAGVTQTPRYLIKTRGQQVTLSCSPISGHRSVSWYQQTPGQGLQFLFEYFSETQRNKGNFPGRFSGRQFSNSRSEMNVSTLELGDSALYLCASRYRGGDTGELFFGEGSRLTVL.

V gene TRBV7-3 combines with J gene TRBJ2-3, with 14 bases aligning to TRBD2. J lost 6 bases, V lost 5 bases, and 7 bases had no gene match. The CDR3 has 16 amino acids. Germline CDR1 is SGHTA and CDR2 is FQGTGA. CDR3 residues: CASSPRLAGGRDTQYF. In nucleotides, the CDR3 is TGTGCCAGCAGCCCGAGACTAGCGGGGGGGCGCGATACGCAGTATTTT.

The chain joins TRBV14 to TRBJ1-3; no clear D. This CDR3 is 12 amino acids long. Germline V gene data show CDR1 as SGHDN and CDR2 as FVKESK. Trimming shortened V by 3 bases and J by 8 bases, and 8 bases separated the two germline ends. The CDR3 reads CASSHTAYTIYF. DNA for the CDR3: TGTGCCAGCAGCCATACCGCGTACACCATATATTTT. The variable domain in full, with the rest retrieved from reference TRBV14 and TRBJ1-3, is EAGVTQFPSHSVIEKGQTVTLRCDPISGHDNLYWYRRVMGKEIKFLLHFVKESKQDESGMPNNRFLAERTGGTYSTLKVQPAELEDSGVYFCASSHTAYTIYFGEGSWLTVV.

CDR3 nucleotides: TGTGCCAGCAGTCCACCGACAGGGCGGAGTGGGAATGAGCAGTTCTTC. Its translation is CASSPPTGRSGNEQFF. The J gene is TRBJ2-1, the V gene TRBV28; 7 nucleotides match TRBD1. V lost 5 bases and J lost 7; bases outside the gene matches: 14. CDR1 and CDR2 (germline): MDHEN, SYDVKM. This CDR3 has 16 residues. Full variable domain (remainder filled in from reference TRBV28 and TRBJ2-1): DVKVTQSSRYLVKRTGEKVFLECVQDMDHENMFWYRQDPGLGLRLIYFSYDVKMKEKGDIPEGYSVSREKKERFSLILESASTNQTSMYLCASSPPTGRSGNEQFFGPGTRLTVL.

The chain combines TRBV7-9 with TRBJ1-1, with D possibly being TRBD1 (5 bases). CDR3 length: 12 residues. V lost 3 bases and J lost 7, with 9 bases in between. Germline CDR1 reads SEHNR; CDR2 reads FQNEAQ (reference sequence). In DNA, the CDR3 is TGTGCCAGCAGCTTCGGGGACCTTGAAGCTTTCTTT. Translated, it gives CASSFGDLEAFF. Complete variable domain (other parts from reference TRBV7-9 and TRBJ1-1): DTGVSQNPRHKITKRGQNVTFRCDPISEHNRLYWYRQTLGQGPEFLTYFQNEAQLEKSRLLSDRFSAERPKGSFSTLEIQRTEQGDSAMYLCASSFGDLEAFFGQGTRLTVV.

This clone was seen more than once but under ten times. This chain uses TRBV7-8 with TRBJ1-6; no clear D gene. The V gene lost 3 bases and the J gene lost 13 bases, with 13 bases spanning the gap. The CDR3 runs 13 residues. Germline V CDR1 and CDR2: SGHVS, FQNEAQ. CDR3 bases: TGTGCCAGCAGCTTTCAAATCCAGACGCCCCTCCACTTT. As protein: CASSFQIQTPLHF.

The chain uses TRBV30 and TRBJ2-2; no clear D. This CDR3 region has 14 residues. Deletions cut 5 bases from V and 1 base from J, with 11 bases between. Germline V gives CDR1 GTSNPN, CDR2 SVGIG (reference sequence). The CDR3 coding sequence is TGTGCCTGGTCACGGATGATGAACACCGGGGAGCTGTTTTTT. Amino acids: CAWSRMMNTGELFF.

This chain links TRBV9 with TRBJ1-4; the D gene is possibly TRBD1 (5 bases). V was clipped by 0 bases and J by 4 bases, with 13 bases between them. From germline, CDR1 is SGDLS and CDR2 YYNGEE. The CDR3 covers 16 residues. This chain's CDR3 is CASSVGGVGHNEKLFF. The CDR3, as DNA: TGTGCCAGCAGCGTAGGAGGGGTGGGCCATAATGAAAAACTGTTTTTT.

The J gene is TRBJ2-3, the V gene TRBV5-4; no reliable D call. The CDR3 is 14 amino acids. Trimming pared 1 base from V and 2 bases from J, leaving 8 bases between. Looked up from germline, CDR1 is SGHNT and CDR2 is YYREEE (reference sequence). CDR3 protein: CASSLWPDTDTQYF. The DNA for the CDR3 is TGTGCCAGCAGCTTGTGGCCCGACACAGATACGCAGTATTTT. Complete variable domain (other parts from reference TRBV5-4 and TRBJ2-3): ETGVTQSPTHLIKTRGQQVTLRCSSQSGHNTVSWYQQALGQGPQFIFQYYREEENGRGNFPPRFSGLQFPNYSSELNVNALELDDSALYLCASSLWPDTDTQYFGPGTRLTVL.

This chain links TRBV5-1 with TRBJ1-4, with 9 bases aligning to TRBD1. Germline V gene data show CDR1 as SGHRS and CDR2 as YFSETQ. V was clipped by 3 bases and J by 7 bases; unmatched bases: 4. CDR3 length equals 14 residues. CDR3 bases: TGCGCCAGCAGCTCGGGACAGGGAGGTGAAAAACTGTTTTTT. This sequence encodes CASSSGQGGEKLFF. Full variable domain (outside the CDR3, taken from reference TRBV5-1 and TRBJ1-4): KAGVTQTPRYLIKTRGQQVTLSCSPISGHRSVSWYQQTPGQGLQFLFEYFSETQRNKGNFPGRFSGRQFSNSRSEMNVSTLELGDSALYLCASSSGQGGEKLFFGSGTQLSVL.

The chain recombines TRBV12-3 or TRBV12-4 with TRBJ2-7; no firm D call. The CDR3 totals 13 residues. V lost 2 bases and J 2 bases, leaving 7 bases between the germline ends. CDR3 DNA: TGTGCCAGCAGTTTACAGCGAGCCTACGAGCAGTACTTC. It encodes CASSLQRAYEQYF.

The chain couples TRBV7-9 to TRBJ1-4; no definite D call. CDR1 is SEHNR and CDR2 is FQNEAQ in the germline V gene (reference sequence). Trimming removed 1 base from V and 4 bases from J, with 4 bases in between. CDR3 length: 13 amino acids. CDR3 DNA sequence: TGTGCCAGCAGCTTAGTGGTTAATGAAAAACTGTTTTTT. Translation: CASSLVVNEKLFF.

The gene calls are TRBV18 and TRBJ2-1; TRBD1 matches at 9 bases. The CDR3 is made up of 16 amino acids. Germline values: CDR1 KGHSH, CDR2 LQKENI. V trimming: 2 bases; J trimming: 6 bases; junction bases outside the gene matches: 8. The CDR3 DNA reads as TGTGCCAGCTCACCAGATCCGGGACAGGGAATCAATGAGCAGTTCTTC. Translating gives CASSPDPGQGINEQFF. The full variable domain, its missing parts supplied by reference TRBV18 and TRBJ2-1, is NAGVMQNPRHLVRRRGQEARLRCSPMKGHSHVYWYRQLPEEGLKFMVYLQKENIIDESGMPKERFSAEFPKEGPSILRIQQVVRGDSAAYFCASSPDPGQGINEQFFGPGTRLTVL.